This record concerns one T cell receptor (beta chain) sequence. Its antigen is unidentified. By flow cytometry, patients selected for sequencing had shown an expansion of CD8+CD57+ cells. All patients had severe acquired aplastic anemia. Germline V gives CDR1 PRHDT, CDR2 FYEKMQ (reference sequence). The V end lost 7 bases, the J end lost 5 bases, and 12 bases lay between the germline ends. The CDR3 consists of 13 residues. The template used for profiling TCR beta VDJ and CDR3 was genomic DNA. One entry per CDR3 protein results from TCRdb running MiXCR on the reads. Here the sample spans about 150,000 distinct CDR3 sequences, roughly half being singletons. The data stem from a study of CD8+CD57+ T cells in acquired aplastic anemia. Study information: Sorted CD4+ and CD8+ cells gave a mean 3.2 ug DNA, range about 0.19 to 27.4 ug.

Whole-study results and caveats: About 29 sequences, all CD8+ CDR3, were shared between patients and controls. Patients and controls were not found to differ significantly in CD8+ Simpson's diversity.

This chain connects TRBV13 to TRBJ2-1, with a weak D call TRBD2 (6 bases). Sequenced: sorted CD4+, CD8+, or CD8+CD57+ T cells (not recorded which) from PBMCs. This receptor was taken from a human donor with aplastic anemia. The CDR3 DNA reads TGTGCCAGCAACCGGGACTTGGACAATGAGCAGTTCTTC. Its protein is CASNRDLDNEQFF.